These 20 T cell receptor beta chains originate from one sample sequenced in a study of T cell changes during pregnancy in multiple sclerosis. The assay was immunoSEQ multiplex PCR, and TCRdb's table has in-frame clones only and misses some. The sample consists of tens of thousands of clones, around 93% of them appearing once. The specimen was peripheral blood, collected in the second trimester of pregnancy. The receptors here all came from a female donor in good health, enrolled as a control in a pregnancy study.

The chain uses TRBV5-1 and TRBJ2-1; TRBD1 matches 10 bases. Germline V gene data show CDR1 as SGHRS and CDR2 as YFSETQ. The CDR3 spans 15 residues. Trimming removed 4 bases from V and 9 bases from J; junction bases left unmatched: 10. CDR3 sequence reads: CASSTGTGDFGEQFF. CDR3 DNA: TGCGCCAGCAGCACCGGGACAGGGGATTTTGGTGAGCAGTTCTTC.

The V call is TRBV18, the J call TRBJ1-1; D ambiguous. Looked up from germline, CDR1 is KGHSH and CDR2 is LQKENI. CDR3 length: 13 amino acids. V lost 0 bases and J 7 bases, leaving 9 bases between the germline ends. The CDR3 DNA sequence: TGTGCCAGCTCACCACCATGGGAGAATGAAGCTTTCTTT. This sequence encodes CASSPPWENEAFF.

This chain connects TRBV27 to TRBJ2-7; TRBD1 matches at 8 bases. Germline V gene lookup returns CDR1 MNHEY and CDR2 SMNVEV (reference sequence). The CDR3 contains 13 residues. Trimming cost V 6 bases and J 5 bases; bases outside gene matches: 6. The CDR3 region is CASRTGVSDEQYF. CDR3 DNA sequence: TGTGCCAGCAGGACAGGGGTATCGGACGAGCAGTACTTC.

The J gene is TRBJ1-2, the V gene TRBV7-8; tentative D call: TRBD1 (6 bases). The CDR3 is made up of 13 amino acids. Germline V gene lookup returns CDR1 SGHVS and CDR2 FQNEAQ. V lost 2 bases and J 3 bases, leaving 7 bases between the germline ends. The CDR3 DNA reads as TGTGCCAGCAGCTTAAGGACAGACTATGGCTACACCTTC. Protein product: CASSLRTDYGYTF.

The J gene is TRBJ1-2, the V gene TRBV5-4; TRBD1 might be the D (5 bases). The V end was cut by 0 bases, the J end by 8 bases, with 11 bases between. The germline V gene has CDR1 SGHNT and CDR2 YYREEE (reference sequence). The CDR3 is 13 amino acids. CDR3 bases: TGTGCCAGCAGCTTGGTGGGGGGTTTAGGCTACACCTTC. Translating it yields CASSLVGGLGYTF.

The chain is built from TRBV7-9 and TRBJ1-6; 7 bases line up with TRBD1. This CDR3 spans 15 amino acids. Germline CDR1 reads SEHNR; CDR2 reads FQNEAQ (reference sequence). With V trimmed by 1 base and J by 10 bases, 7 bases remained unmatched. The CDR3 DNA is TGTGCCAGCAGCTTAGAGACAGGGATCTACTCACCCCTCCACTTT. The encoded protein is CASSLETGIYSPLHF. Together with reference TRBV7-9 and TRBJ1-6, the CDR3 gives the full variable domain: DTGVSQNPRHKITKRGQNVTFRCDPISEHNRLYWYRQTLGQGPEFLTYFQNEAQLEKSRLLSDRFSAERPKGSFSTLEIQRTEQGDSAMYLCASSLETGIYSPLHFGNGTRLTVT.

This clone came up once. This chain connects TRBV2 to TRBJ1-2; D remains ambiguous. Trimming stripped 6 bases from V and 2 bases from J, with 7 bases between. The CDR3 spans 12 residues. Per the germline V gene, CDR1 is SNHLY and CDR2 is FYNNEI. Written as DNA, the CDR3 is TGTGCCAGCAGGGCCAGGAACTATGGCTACACCTTC. It translates to CASRARNYGYTF.

The chain carries TRBV5-6 and TRBJ1-5; D perhaps matches TRBD1 (5 bases). Between the trimmed V and J ends, which lost 4 bases and 3 bases, there was a span of 14 bases. The germline CDR1 and CDR2 sequences are SGHDT and YYEEEE. The CDR3 is made up of 15 amino acids. The CDR3 DNA reads as TGTGCCAGCAGCCTCCGGGGGTCTAACAATCAGCCCCAGCATTTT. Protein product: CASSLRGSNNQPQHF.

The chain is built from TRBV5-4 and TRBJ1-2; the match to TRBD1 covers 8 bases. The CDR3 has 16 amino acids. The J segment lost 4 bases and the V segment lost 4 bases, leaving 12 bases of the junction unmatched. From germline, CDR1 is SGHNT and CDR2 YYREEE (reference sequence). The DNA for the CDR3 is TGTGCCAGCAGCATCAACAGGGGGAGTTCAGTCTATGGCTACACCTTC. This gives the protein CASSINRGSSVYGYTF.

The V call is TRBV7-2, the J call TRBJ2-7; tentative D call: TRBD1 (5 bases). The CDR3 extends over 14 amino acids. Trimming removed 0 bases from V and 6 bases from J, with 12 bases in between. Germline-derived CDR1 and CDR2 are SGHTA and FQGNSA. The CDR3 coding sequence is TGTGCCAGCAGCTTAGCGGGGCCTATGGCCGAGCAGTACTTC. Its translation is CASSLAGPMAEQYF.

V and J are TRBV19 and TRBJ1-2; D is unclear. The germline V gene encodes CDR1 LNHDA and CDR2 SQIVND (reference sequence). CDR3 size: 17 residues. V was shortened by 2 bases and J by 0 bases, with 16 bases between the two germline ends. Here the CDR3 DNA reads TGTGCCAGTAGTATAACCCCCGGCGGCGGAGCTAACTATGGCTACACCTTC. Protein product: CASSITPGGGANYGYTF.

The rearrangement uses TRBV27 and TRBJ1-1, with a weak D call TRBD1 (6 bases). This CDR3 spans 14 amino acids. From germline, CDR1 is MNHEY and CDR2 SMNVEV (reference sequence). Trimming took off 3 bases at V and 6 bases at J, with 14 bases between the two ends. This CDR3 is CASSLQGPSAEAFF. In DNA form, the CDR3 reads TGTGCCAGCAGTTTGCAGGGGCCTTCCGCTGAAGCTTTCTTT.

The gene calls are TRBV30 and TRBJ2-7; a possible D gene is TRBD1 (5 bases). The V gene lost 0 bases and the J gene lost 5 bases, with 11 bases spanning the gap. Germline CDR1 reads GTSNPN; CDR2 reads SVGIG (reference sequence). This CDR3 has 13 residues. The CDR3 DNA follows: TGTGCCTGGAGTGTAGGTCGACAGAACGAGCAGTACTTC. It encodes CAWSVGRQNEQYF.

The chain carries TRBV11-2 and TRBJ1-2, with TRBD1 matching 8 bases. The junction had 11 bases not matched to a gene; V was cut back by 4 bases and J by 4 bases. CDR3 length equals 16 residues. The germline V gene has CDR1 SGHAT and CDR2 FQNNGV. The CDR3 nucleotides are TGTGCCAGCAGCTACTCCTTCGACAGGGGTATCTATGGCTACACCTTC. Amino acid sequence: CASSYSFDRGIYGYTF.

J is TRBJ2-3 and V is TRBV19, with D unclear. This CDR3 has 16 amino acids. Trimming stripped 1 base from V and 0 bases from J, with 11 bases between. The germline gives CDR1 LNHDA, CDR2 SQIVND (reference sequence). The CDR3 DNA sequence: TGTGCCAGTAGTATAGGAGGCGGTCCTAGCACAGATACGCAGTATTTT. Protein: CASSIGGGPSTDTQYF.

The genes are TRBV7-3 and TRBJ2-5; TRBD2 matches 8 bases. Germline assignment: CDR1 SGHTA and CDR2 FQGTGA. V gave up 6 bases and J gave up 2 bases; unmatched junction bases: 2. CDR3 size: 13 residues. CDR3 DNA sequence: TGTGCCAGCAGTATAGCGGGACAAGAGACCCAGTACTTC. Translating gives CASSIAGQETQYF.

The chain couples TRBV6-5 to TRBJ2-7; 9 nucleotides match TRBD1. Germline trimming cut 6 bases from V and 1 base from J; bases unmatched to any gene: 7. The CDR3 consists of 15 residues. From germline, CDR1 is MNHEY and CDR2 SVGAGI. The CDR3 DNA reads as TGTGCCAGCAGAAAGAGGACAGGGGTATCCTACGAGCAGTACTTC. Translated, it gives CASRKRTGVSYEQYF.

The gene calls are TRBV9 and TRBJ2-4, with 7 bases matching TRBD2. The CDR3 covers 15 residues. Looked up from germline, CDR1 is SGDLS and CDR2 is YYNGEE. V lost 0 bases and J lost 6; bases outside the gene matches: 6. The CDR3 region has the DNA TGTGCCAGCAGCGTAGAAGCGGGGTTCAGAAACATTCAGTACTTC. Residues: CASSVEAGFRNIQYF.

This sequence joins TRBV2 and TRBJ1-5; tentative D call: TRBD1 (6 bases). The V end was cut by 7 bases, the J end by 4 bases, with 14 bases between. The CDR3 has 14 amino acids. Germline-derived CDR1 and CDR2 are SNHLY and FYNNEI. DNA for the CDR3: TGTGCCAGCAATTTACAGGGAGGGAATCAGCCCCAGCATTTT. Amino acids: CASNLQGGNQPQHF.

The gene calls are TRBV4-3 and TRBJ1-1; 7 bases match TRBD1. With 4 bases clipped from V and 5 bases from J, the junction kept 4 bases outside the gene matches. The CDR3 loop spans 13 amino acids. The germline V gene encodes CDR1 LGHNA and CDR2 YSLEER. CDR3 loop: CASSRLQGTEAFF. CDR3 DNA: TGCGCCAGCAGCCGACTACAGGGGACTGAAGCTTTCTTT.